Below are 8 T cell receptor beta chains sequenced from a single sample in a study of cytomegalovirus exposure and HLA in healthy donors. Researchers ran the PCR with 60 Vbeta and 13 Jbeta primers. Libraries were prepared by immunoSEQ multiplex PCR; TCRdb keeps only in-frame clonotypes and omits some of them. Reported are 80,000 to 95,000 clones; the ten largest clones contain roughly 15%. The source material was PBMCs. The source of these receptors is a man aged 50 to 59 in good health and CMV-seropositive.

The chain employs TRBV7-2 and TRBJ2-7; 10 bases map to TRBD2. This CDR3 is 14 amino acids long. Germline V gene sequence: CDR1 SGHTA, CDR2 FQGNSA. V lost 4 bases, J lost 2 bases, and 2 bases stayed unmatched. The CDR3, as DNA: TGTGCCAGCAGCTCCGGACTAGCGGCCTACGAGCAGTACTTC. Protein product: CASSSGLAAYEQYF.

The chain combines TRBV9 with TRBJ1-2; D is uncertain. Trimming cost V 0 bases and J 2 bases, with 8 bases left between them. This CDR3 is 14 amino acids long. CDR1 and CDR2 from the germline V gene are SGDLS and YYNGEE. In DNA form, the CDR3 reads TGTGCCAGCAGCGTAGACGAGGGAAACTATGGCTACACCTTC. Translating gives CASSVDEGNYGYTF.

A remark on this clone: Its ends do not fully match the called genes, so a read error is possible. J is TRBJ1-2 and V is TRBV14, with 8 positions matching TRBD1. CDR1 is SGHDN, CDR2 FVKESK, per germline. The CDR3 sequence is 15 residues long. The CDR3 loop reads CVSSQEAGGVYGYTF. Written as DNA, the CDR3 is TGTGTCAGCAGCCAAGAGGCAGGGGGCGTCTATGGCTACACCTTC. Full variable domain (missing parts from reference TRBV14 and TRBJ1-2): EAGVTQFPSHSVIEKGQTVTLRCDPISGHDNLYWYRRVMGKEIKFLLHFVKESKQDESGMPNNRFLAERTGGTYSTLKVQPAELEDSGVYFCVSSQEAGGVYGYTFGSGTRLTVV.

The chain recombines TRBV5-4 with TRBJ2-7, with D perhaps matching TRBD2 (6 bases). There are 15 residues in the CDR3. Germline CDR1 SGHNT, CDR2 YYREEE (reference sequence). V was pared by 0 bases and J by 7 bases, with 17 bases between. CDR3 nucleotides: TGTGCCAGCAGCTTGGAGCAGCGGGTGTCAGGGGAGCAGTACTTC. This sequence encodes CASSLEQRVSGEQYF. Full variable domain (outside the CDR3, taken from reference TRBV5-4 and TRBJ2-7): ETGVTQSPTHLIKTRGQQVTLRCSSQSGHNTVSWYQQALGQGPQFIFQYYREEENGRGNFPPRFSGLQFPNYSSELNVNALELDDSALYLCASSLEQRVSGEQYFGPGTRLTVT.

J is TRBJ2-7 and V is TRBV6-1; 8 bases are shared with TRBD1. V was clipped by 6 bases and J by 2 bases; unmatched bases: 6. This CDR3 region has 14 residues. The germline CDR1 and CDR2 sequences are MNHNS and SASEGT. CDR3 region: CASRLGQGTYEQYF. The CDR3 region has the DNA TGTGCCAGCAGACTCGGACAGGGAACCTACGAGCAGTACTTC.

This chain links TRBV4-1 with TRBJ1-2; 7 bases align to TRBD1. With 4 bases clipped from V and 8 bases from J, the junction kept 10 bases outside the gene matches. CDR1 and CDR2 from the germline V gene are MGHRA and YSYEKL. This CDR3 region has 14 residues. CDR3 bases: TGCGCCAGCAGCCTGACGAGACAGGGCCGCGGCTACACCTTC. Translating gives CASSLTRQGRGYTF.

CDR3 amino acids: CASSGQVNYGYTF. Written as DNA, the CDR3 is TGTGCCAGCAGCGGGCAGGTAAACTATGGCTACACCTTC. The chain is built from TRBV9 and TRBJ1-2; D unclear. V was pared by 3 bases and J by 2 bases, with 8 bases between. The CDR3 length is 13 residues. The V gene's germline CDR1 is SGDLS and CDR2 YYNGEE.

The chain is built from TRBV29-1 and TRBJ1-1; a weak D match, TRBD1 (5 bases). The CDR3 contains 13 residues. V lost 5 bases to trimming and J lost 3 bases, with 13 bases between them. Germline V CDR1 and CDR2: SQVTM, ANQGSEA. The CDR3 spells CSVSPDTHTEAFF. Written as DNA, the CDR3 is TGCAGCGTTAGCCCGGACACCCACACTGAAGCTTTCTTT.